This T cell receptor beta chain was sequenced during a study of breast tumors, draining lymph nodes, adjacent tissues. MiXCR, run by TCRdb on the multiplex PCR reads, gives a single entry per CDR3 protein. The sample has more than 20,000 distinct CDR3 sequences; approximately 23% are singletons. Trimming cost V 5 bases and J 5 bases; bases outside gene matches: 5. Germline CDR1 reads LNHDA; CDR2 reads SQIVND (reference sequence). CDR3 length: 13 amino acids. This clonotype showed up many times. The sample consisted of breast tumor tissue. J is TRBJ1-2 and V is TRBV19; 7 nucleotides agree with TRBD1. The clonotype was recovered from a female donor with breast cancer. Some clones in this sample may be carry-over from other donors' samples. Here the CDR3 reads CASSVGTDYGYTF. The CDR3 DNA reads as TGTGCCAGTAGTGTGGGGACAGATTATGGCTACACCTTC.